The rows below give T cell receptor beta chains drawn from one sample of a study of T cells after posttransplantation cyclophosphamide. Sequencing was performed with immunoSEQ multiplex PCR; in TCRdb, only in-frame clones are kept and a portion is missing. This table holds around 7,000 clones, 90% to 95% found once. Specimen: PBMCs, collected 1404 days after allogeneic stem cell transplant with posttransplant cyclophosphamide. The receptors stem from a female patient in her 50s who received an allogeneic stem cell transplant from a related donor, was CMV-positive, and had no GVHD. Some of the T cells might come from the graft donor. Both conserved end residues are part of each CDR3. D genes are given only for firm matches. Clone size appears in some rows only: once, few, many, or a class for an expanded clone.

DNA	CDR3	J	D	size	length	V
TGTGCCAGTAGTACCCCCGGACTAGCGGGAGTTGGAGAGCAGTACTTC	CASSTPGLAGVGEQYF	TRBJ2-7	TRBD2	NA	16	TRBV19
TGCGCCAGCAGCCCTCTAGCGGGGGGCGGGGAGCTGTTTTTT	CASSPLAGGGELFF	TRBJ2-2	TRBD2	NA	14	TRBV4-1
TGTGCCACCAGCCTGGACAGATACTCCACAGATACGCAGTATTTT	CATSLDRYSTDTQYF	TRBJ2-3	NA	NA	15	TRBV15
TGTGCCAGCAGCTTAACGTATATAGCGGGAGGCCGCTACAATGAGCAGTTCTTC	CASSLTYIAGGRYNEQFF	TRBJ2-1	TRBD2	NA	18	TRBV7-3
TGTGCCAGCAGTAAGGACAGGGGGACGACTGAAGCTTTCTTT	CASSKDRGTTEAFF	TRBJ1-1	TRBD1	NA	14	TRBV25-1
TGTGCCAGCAGCAGCTTTGCTAGCGGGATTGGTGAGCAGTTCTTC	CASSSFASGIGEQFF	TRBJ2-1	TRBD2	few	15	TRBV7-9
TGTGCCAGCAGTTACACGTGGGCGACTAATGAAAAACTGTTTTTT	CASSYTWATNEKLFF	TRBJ1-4	NA	once	15	TRBV6-5
TGCGCCAGCAGTGAAGGCAGCGACGGCTATGAAAAACTGTTTTTT	CASSEGSDGYEKLFF	TRBJ1-4	NA	NA	15	TRBV10-2
TGTGCCAGCAGCCGAAATGGGGCAGGGTTGAACACTGAAGCTTTCTTT	CASSRNGAGLNTEAFF	TRBJ1-1	NA	NA	16	TRBV27
TGCGCCAGCAGCTTTATTCAGAATGAAGCTTTCTTT	CASSFIQNEAFF	TRBJ1-1	NA	NA	12	TRBV5-1
TGTGCCAGCAGCCCCCAGAGGGCTAGCGGGATCCGGGAGACCCAGTACTTC	CASSPQRASGIRETQYF	TRBJ2-5	TRBD2	NA	17	TRBV9
TGCGCCAGCAGCTCCTCCGGGACAGGGGTGGGCTATGGCTACACCTTC	CASSSSGTGVGYGYTF	TRBJ1-2	TRBD1	NA	16	TRBV5-1
TGTGCCAGCAGCTTATCCGATAGGGGTGAAAAACTGTTTTTT	CASSLSDRGEKLFF	TRBJ1-4	NA	NA	14	TRBV13
TGTGCCAGTAGTATAAACAGGGAATACGAGCAGTACTTC	CASSINREYEQYF	TRBJ2-7	NA	NA	13	TRBV19
TGTGCCAGCAGCTTAGTAAGGACTAGCCGGGGAAATGAGCAGTTCTTC	CASSLVRTSRGNEQFF	TRBJ2-1	TRBD2	NA	16	TRBV7-2
TGTGCCAGCAGCTTATTACGGGACAGGCCTCCCTATGGCTACACCTTC	CASSLLRDRPPYGYTF	TRBJ1-2	TRBD1	NA	16	TRBV11-2
TGTGCCAGCAGTTTTTTGGGACTAGGGGGCACAGATACGCAGTATTTT	CASSFLGLGGTDTQYF	TRBJ2-3	TRBD2	NA	16	TRBV28
TGTGCCAGCAGCGTGATGACAGGTCCCTCTAACTATGGCTACACCTTC	CASSVMTGPSNYGYTF	TRBJ1-2	NA	NA	16	TRBV9